This T cell receptor beta chain originates from a study of brain T cells in children with intractable seizures. Time point reported: blood from clinic visit 5 months post-surgery; TSC patient then seizure free. The sequenced cases were selected for having the highest brain T cell transcript signatures. Pre-surgery treatment included at least one anti-epileptic drug. Germline CDR1 reads MDHEN; CDR2 reads SYDVKM. This CDR3 region has 13 residues. V was trimmed by 0 bases and J by 7 bases, leaving 9 bases between them. Assay: immunoSEQ multiplex PCR; the TCRdb copy retains only in-frame clones and omits some. The sample lists about 350,000 clones, 93% occurring once.

The receptor's source is a boy under two years old with tuberous sclerosis and intractable seizures. The chain employs TRBV28 and TRBJ1-1; weak D call: TRBD1 (5 bases). The specimen comprised peripheral blood, sampled about 5 months after surgery. CDR3 coding DNA: TGTGCCAGCAGTTTATGGGGGGGGTTTGAAGCTTTCTTT. Amino acid sequence: CASSLWGGFEAFF.